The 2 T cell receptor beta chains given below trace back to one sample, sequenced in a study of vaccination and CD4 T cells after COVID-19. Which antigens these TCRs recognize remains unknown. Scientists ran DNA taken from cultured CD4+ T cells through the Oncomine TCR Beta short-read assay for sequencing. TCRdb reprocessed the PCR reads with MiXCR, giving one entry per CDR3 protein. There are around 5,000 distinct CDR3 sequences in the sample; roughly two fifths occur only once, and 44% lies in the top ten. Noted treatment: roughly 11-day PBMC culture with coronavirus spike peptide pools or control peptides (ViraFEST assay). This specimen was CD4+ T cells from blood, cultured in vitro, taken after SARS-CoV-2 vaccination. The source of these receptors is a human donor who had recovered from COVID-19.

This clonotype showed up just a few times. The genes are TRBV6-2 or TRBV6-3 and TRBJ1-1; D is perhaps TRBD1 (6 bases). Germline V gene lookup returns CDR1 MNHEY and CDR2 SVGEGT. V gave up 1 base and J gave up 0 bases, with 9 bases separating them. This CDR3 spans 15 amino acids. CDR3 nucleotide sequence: TGTGCCAGCAGTTACTTAGACAGGATGAACACTGAAGCTTTCTTT. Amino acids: CASSYLDRMNTEAFF.

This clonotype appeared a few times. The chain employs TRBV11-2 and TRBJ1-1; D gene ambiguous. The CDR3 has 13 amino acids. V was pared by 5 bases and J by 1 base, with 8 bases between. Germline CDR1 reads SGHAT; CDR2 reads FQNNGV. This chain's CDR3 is CASSRPGNTEAFF. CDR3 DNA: TGTGCCAGCAGCCGCCCCGGGAACACTGAAGCTTTCTTT.